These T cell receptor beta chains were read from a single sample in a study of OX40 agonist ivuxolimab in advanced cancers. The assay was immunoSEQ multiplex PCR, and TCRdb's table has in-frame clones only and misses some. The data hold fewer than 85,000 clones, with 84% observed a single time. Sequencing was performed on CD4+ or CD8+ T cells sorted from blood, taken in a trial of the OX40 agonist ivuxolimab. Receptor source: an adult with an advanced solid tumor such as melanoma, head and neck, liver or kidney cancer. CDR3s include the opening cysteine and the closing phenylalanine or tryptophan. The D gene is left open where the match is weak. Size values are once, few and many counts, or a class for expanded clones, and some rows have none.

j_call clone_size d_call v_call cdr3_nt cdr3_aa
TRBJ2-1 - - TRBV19 TGTGCCAGTAGTATAGATCCGCGGGTATATGAGCAGTTCTTC CASSIDPRVYEQFF
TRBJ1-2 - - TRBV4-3 TGCGCCAGCAGCCAAGATCCCGCAGGGATCTATGGCTACACCTTC CASSQDPAGIYGYTF
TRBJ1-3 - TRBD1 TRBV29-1 TGCAGCGTAACGCGTGGGGGGGACAGGAACTCTGGAAACACCATATATTTT CSVTRGGDRNSGNTIYF
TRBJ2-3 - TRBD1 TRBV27 TGTGCCAGCAGTTCCCCTTACAGGGGGCGCAGGTCAGATACGCAGTATTTT CASSSPYRGRRSDTQYF
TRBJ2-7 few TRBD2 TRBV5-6 TGTGCCAGCAGATTAAGGCGGGGGGTTTCCTACGAGCAGTACTTC CASRLRRGVSYEQYF
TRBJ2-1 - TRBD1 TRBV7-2 TGTGCCAGCAGCTCCAGGGGGAGCTCCTACAATGAGCAGTTCTTC CASSSRGSSYNEQFF
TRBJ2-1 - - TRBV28 TGTGCCAGCAGGTTAGGGAGGAGGGATGAGCAGTTCTTC CASRLGRRDEQFF
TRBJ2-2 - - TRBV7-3 TGTGCCAGCAGCTTCCGGCAGGCGAACACCGGGGAGCTGTTTTTT CASSFRQANTGELFF
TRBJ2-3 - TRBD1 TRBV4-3 TGCGCCAGCAGCCTTCAGGGGGCGTACACAGATACGCAGTATTTT CASSLQGAYTDTQYF
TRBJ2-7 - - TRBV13 TGTGCCAGCAGCTCAGGGGACGAGCAGTACTTC CASSSGDEQYF
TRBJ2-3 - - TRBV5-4 TGTGCCAGCAGCTTGGAGTTGGATACGCAGTATTTT CASSLELDTQYF
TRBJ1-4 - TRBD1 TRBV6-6 TGTGCCAGCAGTTACTCGGGGACAGGGTTTAATGAAAAACTGTTTTTT CASSYSGTGFNEKLFF
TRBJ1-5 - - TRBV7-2 TGTGCCAGCAGCGATAACGGGGGTCAGCCCCAGCATTTT CASSDNGGQPQHF
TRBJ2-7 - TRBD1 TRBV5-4 TGTGCCAGCAGCACGACAGGGTTGGACGAGCAGTACTTC CASSTTGLDEQYF
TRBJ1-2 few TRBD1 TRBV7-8 TGTGCCAGCAGCTTAGTCCAGCTCAGGGGGACAGACTCTAACTATGGCTACACCTTC CASSLVQLRGTDSNYGYTF
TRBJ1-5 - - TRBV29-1 TGCAGCGTGTCCGATAATAGCAATCAGCCCCAGCATTTT CSVSDNSNQPQHF
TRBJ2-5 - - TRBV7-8 TGTGCCAGCAGCTTAGCCCCGTTCCCGGGGTGGGTACAGACCCAGTACTTC CASSLAPFPGWVQTQYF
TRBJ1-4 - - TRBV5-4 TGTGCCAGCAGCTTGGGGGGGCGACCGGGAAGCCTCGAAAAACTGTTTTTT CASSLGGRPGSLEKLFF
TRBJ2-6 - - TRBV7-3 TGTGCCAGCAGACCCTCTGGGGCCAACGTCCTGACTTTC CASRPSGANVLTF
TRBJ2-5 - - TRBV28 TGTGCCAGCAGCCGAGGACTACCTAAAGAGACCCAGTACTTC CASSRGLPKETQYF